This is a list of T cell receptor beta chains from one sample in a study of response to subunit inactivated influenza vaccine. One entry per CDR3 protein, called by TCRdb with MiXCR from the RT-PCR reads. The sample has approximately 500,000 distinct CDR3 sequences, under 30% seen once. The same specimen was also included in a second study, on T cells expressing NK-cell markers.

Sequencing used CD4+ T cells sorted from PBMCs, obtained roughly 12 days after vaccination. The receptors were gathered from a man in his fifties who received an inactivated influenza vaccine. The CDR3 runs from the conserved cysteine through the conserved F or W. D genes are given only for firm matches. Not every row has a clone size; where given, it reads once, few, many or a size class.

D gene	CDR3 length	clone size	V gene	J gene	CDR3 DNA	CDR3 protein
NA	12	many	TRBV20-1	TRBJ2-5	TGCAGTGCTAGAGTGGGGGTGGGGACCCAGTACTTC	CSARVGVGTQYF
TRBD2	18	NA	TRBV30	TRBJ2-1	TGTGCCTGGAATGGCGGGACTAGCGGGGAGAGCTCCTACAATGAGCAGTTCTTC	CAWNGGTSGESSYNEQFF
NA	15	few	TRBV6-5	TRBJ2-1	TGTGCCAGCAGTTACCCCCGGCAGGGCTACAATGAGCAGTTCTTC	CASSYPRQGYNEQFF
TRBD2	16	few	TRBV5-1	TRBJ2-3	TGCGCCAGCAGCCGAGATCTAGCGGGAGGGGGAGATACGCAGTATTTT	CASSRDLAGGGDTQYF
NA	12	many	TRBV12-3/TRBV12-4	TRBJ1-1	TGTGCCAGCAGCCAAAACAGGGCTGAAGCTTTCTTT	CASSQNRAEAFF
NA	14	few	TRBV2	TRBJ1-4	TGTGCCAGCAGTGACAGGATCCCTAATGAAAAACTGTTTTTT	CASSDRIPNEKLFF
NA	12	NA	TRBV20-1	TRBJ2-1	TGCAGTGCTAGAGATGTCAGCGATGAGCAGTTCTTC	CSARDVSDEQFF
NA	15	once	TRBV20-1	TRBJ2-7	TGCAGTGCTAGAGTACCGGGACGGATTTCCTACGAGCAGTACTTC	CSARVPGRISYEQYF
NA	15	many	TRBV10-3	TRBJ1-2	TGTGCCATCAGTGAGTCCGGGACGGGGGACTATGGCTACACCTTC	CAISESGTGDYGYTF
NA	16	few	TRBV7-2	TRBJ2-2	TGTGCCAGCTACCCTGGGGGGTTCGCGAACACCGGGGAGCTGTTTTTT	CASYPGGFANTGELFF
NA	14	NA	TRBV5-1	TRBJ1-1	TGCGCCAGCAGCTTGCAACGGCTGAACACTGAAGCTTTCTTT	CASSLQRLNTEAFF
NA	16	NA	TRBV3-1	TRBJ2-7	TGTGCCAGCAGCCCGGCCCCCCCTAGGGCTGGTTACGAGCAGTACTTC	CASSPAPPRAGYEQYF
TRBD2	17	few	TRBV12-3/TRBV12-4	TRBJ2-5	TGTGCCACCCCCGTCCCGAGACTAGCGGGGGCCCAAGAGACCCAGTACTTC	CATPVPRLAGAQETQYF
NA	14	NA	TRBV18	TRBJ2-5	TGTGCCAGCTCACCCTCGTGGGGCAAAGAGACCCAGTACTTC	CASSPSWGKETQYF
TRBD2	14	many	TRBV12-3/TRBV12-4	TRBJ2-3	TGTGCCAGCACGTATAGCGGGGGGGAAGATACGCAGTATTTT	CASTYSGGEDTQYF
TRBD2	17	many	TRBV7-2	TRBJ2-3	TGTGCCAGCAGCTTAGCTCTAGCGGGACCTAGCACAGATACGCAGTATTTT	CASSLALAGPSTDTQYF
NA	14	many	TRBV21-1	TRBJ1-1	TGTGCCAGCAGCAAAGAACAGGTGAACACTGAAGCTTTCTTT	CASSKEQVNTEAFF
NA	15	NA	TRBV4-3	TRBJ2-2	TGCGCCAGCAGCCAAGATTATGGGGGAACCGGGGAGCTGTTTTTT	CASSQDYGGTGELFF
NA	15	few	TRBV4-3	TRBJ2-1	TGCGCCAGCAGCCCTCTGAAGGGGTCCTACAATGAGCAGTTCTTC	CASSPLKGSYNEQFF